The 12 T cell receptor beta chains below were found in one sample sequenced in a study of early T cells in non-severe SARS-CoV-2 infection. Using its own MiXCR run on the 5' RACE reads, TCRdb lists one record per CDR3 protein. Seen here are fewer than 85,000 distinct CDR3 sequences, less than 15% observed once, and the top ten hold approximately 6.5%. The specimen was whole blood. These receptor sequences come from an adult who was a healthcare worker with PCR-confirmed SARS-CoV-2 infection or an uninfected control (not recorded which).

The rearrangement uses TRBV5-1 and TRBJ1-2; no clear D gene. CDR1 SGHRS and CDR2 YFSETQ come from the germline V gene. V lost 4 bases, J lost 3 bases, and 10 bases lay in between. CDR3 length equals 13 residues. The CDR3: CASSKDGDYGYTF. CDR3 nucleotide sequence: TGCGCCAGCAGCAAGGACGGAGACTATGGCTACACCTTC.

This chain joins TRBV7-8 and TRBJ1-4; tentatively, D is TRBD1 (5 bases). The germline V gene encodes CDR1 SGHVS and CDR2 FQNEAQ. The CDR3 runs to 14 residues. Trimming cost V 4 bases and J 8 bases, with 14 bases left between them. The CDR3 loop is CASSSGRLPEKLFF. CDR3 coding DNA: TGTGCCAGCAGCTCGGGACGTCTGCCCGAAAAACTGTTTTTT.

This chain connects TRBV6-2 or TRBV6-3 to TRBJ1-2, with D hard to call. CDR3 length: 13 amino acids. In germline, CDR1 is MNHEY, CDR2 SVGEGT. With 2 bases removed from V and 4 bases from J, the gap between germline ends came to 8 bases. Here the CDR3 DNA reads TGTGCCAGCAGTTACAACTACCCCTATGGCTACACCTTC. Protein product: CASSYNYPYGYTF.

This clonotype was seen ten or more times. The rearrangement links TRBV18 to TRBJ1-4, with 9 bases aligning to TRBD1. In germline, CDR1 is KGHSH, CDR2 LQKENI. The CDR3 consists of 15 residues. The J segment lost 8 bases and the V segment lost 3 bases, leaving 7 bases of the junction unmatched. The CDR3 region is CASSPSDRGSEKLFF. DNA of the CDR3: TGTGCCAGCTCACCCTCGGACAGGGGTTCGGAAAAACTGTTTTTT.

This clonotype came up a few times. The genes are TRBV19 and TRBJ2-2; no definite D call. The germline CDR1 and CDR2 sequences are LNHDA and SQIVND (reference sequence). V was cut by 3 bases and J by 0 bases, with 8 bases left in between. CDR3 length: 15 residues. CDR3 sequence: CASSIGQTNTGELFF. The CDR3 bases are TGTGCCAGTAGTATTGGGCAGACGAACACCGGGGAGCTGTTTTTT. Full variable domain (missing parts from reference TRBV19 and TRBJ2-2): DGGITQSPKYLFRKEGQNVTLSCEQNLNHDAMYWYRQDPGQGLRLIYYSQIVNDFQKGDIAEGYSVSREKKESFPLTVTSAQKNPTAFYLCASSIGQTNTGELFFGEGSRLTVL.

This clonotype was detected many times. V is TRBV6-7 and J is TRBJ1-4; D is unresolved. TRBV6-7 is labeled an ORF, and its function is uncertain. The CDR3 is 20 amino acids. Trimming took 2 bases from V and 6 from J, leaving 28 bases between them. CDR3 residues: CASSYLPVDGFPLFDEKLFF. CDR3 nucleotides: TGTGCCAGCAGTTACCTCCCAGTTGACGGATTCCCGCTCTTTGATGAAAAACTGTTTTTT.

In its sample, this clonotype was seen a few times. The CDR3 reads CSVSPASTDTQYF. In nucleotides, the CDR3 is TGCAGCGTTTCCCCGGCTAGCACAGATACGCAGTATTTT. This chain links TRBV29-1 with TRBJ2-3; D gene uncertain. V was shortened by 5 bases and J by 0 bases, with 9 bases between the two germline ends. The CDR3 is 13 amino acids. CDR1 is SQVTM and CDR2 is ANQGSEA in the germline V gene.

This clonotype was seen only a few times. This sequence joins TRBV4-1 and TRBJ2-5; TRBD2 matches 8 bases. J gave up 5 bases and V 1 base, and 0 bases lay outside the gene matches. From germline, CDR1 is MGHRA and CDR2 YSYEKL. This CDR3 has 13 amino acids. The CDR3 is CASSQGLAETQYF. As DNA, the CDR3 is TGCGCCAGCAGCCAAGGACTAGCGGAGACCCAGTACTTC.

V and J are TRBV28 and TRBJ2-5; TRBD2 matches 9 bases. The ends lost 6 bases at V and 1 base at J; junction bases unmatched: 6. This CDR3 is 15 amino acids long. Germline V gene lookup returns CDR1 MDHEN and CDR2 SYDVKM. CDR3 sequence (DNA): TGTGCCAGCAGCATACTAGCGGGCTTCCAAGAGACCCAGTACTTC. Translated, it gives CASSILAGFQETQYF.

In this sample, this clonotype turned up a few times. The CDR3 is CASSEDPSGGEETQYF. Written as DNA, the CDR3 is TGTGCCAGCAGTGAAGATCCTAGCGGGGGGGAAGAGACCCAGTACTTC. The chain is built from TRBV2 and TRBJ2-5, with 12 bases that match TRBD2. J was trimmed by 3 bases and V by 1 base; bases with no gene match: 3. The CDR3 sequence is 16 residues long. Germline V gene data show CDR1 as SNHLY and CDR2 as FYNNEI. The complete variable domain, with remaining parts taken from reference TRBV2 and TRBJ2-5, reads EPEVTQTPSHQVTQMGQEVILRCVPISNHLYFYWYRQILGQKVEFLVSFYNNEISEKSEIFDDQFSVERPDGSNFTLKIRSTKLEDSAMYFCASSEDPSGGEETQYFGPGTRLLVL.

This clonotype was detected ten times or more. The chain has TRBV20-1 and TRBJ1-2, with 9 positions matching TRBD1. Germline V CDR1 and CDR2: DFQATT, SNEGSKA (reference sequence). With V trimmed by 5 bases and J by 5 bases, 9 bases remained unmatched. This CDR3 has 14 amino acids. The CDR3 DNA follows: TGCAGTGCTGAACCCCCGGACAGGGGATATGGCTACACCTTC. Translating gives CSAEPPDRGYGYTF.

The chain joins TRBV2 to TRBJ2-5; 10 nucleotides align to TRBD1. Germline V lookup: CDR1 SNHLY, CDR2 FYNNEI. After removal of 1 base from V and 5 bases from J, the junction contained 13 bases not matched to a gene. The CDR3 is 18 residues long. The CDR3 protein is CASSEESRTGGVRETQYF. The DNA of the CDR3 is TGTGCCAGCAGTGAAGAGTCAAGGACAGGGGGAGTACGCGAGACCCAGTACTTC.